Each of the 20 T cell receptor beta chains below was sequenced from the same sample in a study of blood T cell repertoires in COVID-19. Produced via immunoSEQ multiplex PCR; TCRdb's table is partial and in-frame only. This table holds fewer than 180,000 clones, 84% found once. Sequenced: peripheral blood. The receptors were gathered from a man aged 70 or older with acute or convalescent COVID-19.

CDR3 in DNA: TGTGCCACCAGCAGAGATCTCGGGGAGAATGAGCAGTTCTTC. It specifies CATSRDLGENEQFF. The chain employs TRBV15 and TRBJ2-1; TRBD2 might be the D (5 bases). The CDR3 covers 14 residues. Trimming cost V 0 bases and J 7 bases, with 10 bases left between them. Germline V gene sequence: CDR1 LNHNV, CDR2 YYDKDF (reference sequence).

The rearrangement links TRBV6-8 to TRBJ2-1; D gene ambiguous. The CDR3 runs 15 residues. Trimming pared 6 bases from V and 6 bases from J, leaving 18 bases between. CDR1 is MNHGY and CDR2 is SAAAGT in the germline V gene. CDR3 in amino acids: CASRHSPRPLNEQFF. The DNA for the CDR3 is TGTGCCAGCAGACATAGCCCGCGCCCCCTCAATGAGCAGTTCTTC.

The chain combines TRBV12-3 or TRBV12-4 with TRBJ2-2; possibly TRBD2 for D (6 bases). V was shortened by 7 bases and J by 6 bases, with 9 bases between the two germline ends. The CDR3 runs 12 residues. CDR3 DNA sequence: TGTGCCAGCACTAGCGATGCCGGGGAGCTGTTTTTT. It codes for CASTSDAGELFF.

The chain has TRBV4-2 and TRBJ2-6, with 7 bases identical to TRBD1. The J segment lost 2 bases and the V segment lost 3 bases, leaving 7 bases of the junction unmatched. CDR1 is LGHNA, CDR2 YNFKEQ, per germline. This CDR3 spans 17 amino acids. The CDR3 here is CASSQSDRAAGANVLTF. CDR3 sequence (DNA): TGTGCCAGCAGCCAGTCCGACAGGGCCGCTGGGGCCAACGTCCTGACTTTC.

The genes are TRBV7-9 and TRBJ2-7, with 7 bases aligning to TRBD2. Germline loops: CDR1 SEHNR, CDR2 FQNEAQ (reference sequence). Trimming cost V 3 bases and J 2 bases; bases outside gene matches: 10. The CDR3 runs 16 residues. The CDR3: CASSFESAGAPYEQYF. The CDR3 coding sequence is TGTGCCAGCAGCTTCGAAAGTGCGGGAGCCCCCTACGAGCAGTACTTC.

This chain links TRBV19 with TRBJ2-1; no definite D call. The CDR3 has 13 amino acids. V shed 6 bases and J shed 8 bases, with 14 bases lying between them. CDR1 is LNHDA and CDR2 is SQIVND in the germline V gene (reference sequence). CDR3 in DNA: TGTGCCAGTAGATCTAACTCACTGGATGAGCAGTTCTTC. Its protein product is CASRSNSLDEQFF.

J is TRBJ2-7 and V is TRBV11-2; TRBD2 matches at 7 bases. Germline CDR1 reads SGHAT; CDR2 reads FQNNGV. V was pared by 0 bases and J by 0 bases, with 8 bases of the junction left unmatched. This CDR3 contains 17 residues. CDR3 coding DNA: TGTGCCAGCAGCTTAGATGGTACGGGGGGAATCTCCTACGAGCAGTACTTC. Residues: CASSLDGTGGISYEQYF.

The genes are TRBV29-1 and TRBJ2-1, with 11 bases matching TRBD2. The J segment lost 6 bases and the V segment lost 5 bases, leaving 9 bases of the junction unmatched. Germline V lookup: CDR1 SQVTM, CDR2 ANQGSEA. The CDR3 runs 15 residues. The CDR3 DNA reads as TGCAGCGTTCGAAGAACTAGCGGGGGCCTCAATGAGCAGTTCTTC. It translates to CSVRRTSGGLNEQFF.

The V call is TRBV28, the J call TRBJ2-3; tentatively, D is TRBD2 (6 bases). This CDR3 has 12 amino acids. Per the germline V gene, CDR1 is MDHEN and CDR2 is SYDVKM. Trimming removed 10 bases at V and 10 bases at J, with 18 bases between. CDR3 in amino acids: CATLGLLPSQYF. The CDR3 DNA sequence: TGTGCCACCTTGGGACTCCTCCCCTCGCAGTATTTT.

The rearrangement joins TRBV7-2 to TRBJ1-3; 7 nucleotides agree with TRBD1. The length of the CDR3 is 15 residues. Germline V gives CDR1 SGHTA, CDR2 FQGNSA. V trimming: 5 bases; J trimming: 4 bases; junction bases outside the gene matches: 8. The CDR3 DNA sequence: TGTGCCAGCAGCAGAGGGACAGAGAGAGGAAACACCATATATTTT. Its translation: CASSRGTERGNTIYF.

This clone appeared once. The genes are TRBV3-1 (or the pseudogene TRBV3-2) and TRBJ1-3; D perhaps matches TRBD1 (5 bases). V lost 4 bases and J lost 7, with 14 bases in between. Germline lookup yields CDR1 LGHDT and CDR2 YNNKEL (reference sequence). This CDR3 spans 14 amino acids. The CDR3 coding sequence is TGTGCCAGCAGCCCGTGGGGGGGAGTGAACACCATATATTTT. This codes for CASSPWGGVNTIYF.

V gene TRBV9 combines with J gene TRBJ1-1; 9 nucleotides align to TRBD1. V shed 3 bases and J 3 bases; nucleotides not matched to a gene: 9. The germline CDR1 and CDR2 sequences are SGDLS and YYNGEE. The CDR3 runs to 16 residues. CDR3 sequence reads: CASSARDRVPDTEAFF. In nucleotides, the CDR3 is TGTGCCAGCAGCGCCAGGGACAGGGTGCCCGACACTGAAGCTTTCTTT.

The V and J genes are TRBV7-9 and TRBJ2-7; a possible D gene is TRBD2 (5 bases). V lost 1 base, J lost 3 bases, and 10 bases lay in between. The CDR3 covers 14 residues. CDR1 and CDR2 from the germline V gene are SEHNR and FQNEAQ (reference sequence). The CDR3 region has the DNA TGTGCCAGCAGCTTAGGTCCCGCGGGCTACGAGCAGTACTTC. It encodes CASSLGPAGYEQYF.

The CDR3 DNA reads as TGTGCCAGTGGACAGGGTCCCGATACGCAGTATTTT. Encoded protein: CASGQGPDTQYF. The V gene is TRBV19, the J gene TRBJ2-3, with 8 positions matching TRBD1. CDR3 length: 12 residues. V lost 8 bases, J lost 6 bases, and 4 bases stayed unmatched. The germline CDR1 and CDR2 sequences are LNHDA and SQIVND (reference sequence).

The genes are TRBV19 and TRBJ1-5; no definite D call. The CDR3 length is 14 residues. CDR1 and CDR2 (germline): LNHDA, SQIVND (reference sequence). V was pared by 0 bases and J by 0 bases, with 3 bases between. The CDR3 is CASSIEASNQPQHF. CDR3 nucleotides: TGTGCCAGTAGTATAGAAGCTAGCAATCAGCCCCAGCATTTT. Together with reference TRBV19 and TRBJ1-5, the CDR3 gives the full variable domain: DGGITQSPKYLFRKEGQNVTLSCEQNLNHDAMYWYRQDPGQGLRLIYYSQIVNDFQKGDIAEGYSVSREKKESFPLTVTSAQKNPTAFYLCASSIEASNQPQHFGDGTRLSIL.

This sequence joins TRBV6-5 and TRBJ2-6; 7 positions match TRBD2. V was pared by 7 bases and J by 0 bases, with 0 bases of the junction left unmatched. Germline loops: CDR1 MNHEY, CDR2 SVGAGI. The CDR3 loop spans 14 amino acids. The CDR3 loop is CASKRDSGANVLTF. The CDR3 DNA follows: TGTGCCAGCAAGCGGGACTCTGGGGCCAACGTCCTGACTTTC.

This clone has a single count. The chain couples TRBV5-1 to TRBJ2-5; 7 bases match TRBD2. The germline gives CDR1 SGHRS, CDR2 YFSETQ. The CDR3 is made up of 15 amino acids. V trimming: 0 bases; J trimming: 5 bases; junction bases outside the gene matches: 7. CDR3 DNA sequence: TGCGCCAGCAGCTTGGCCGGGGGGAGCAGGGAGACCCAGTACTTC. Its protein is CASSLAGGSRETQYF.

This rearrangement joins TRBV5-1 to TRBJ2-3; no firm D call. V lost 4 bases and J lost 2, with 14 bases in between. CDR1 is SGHRS and CDR2 is YFSETQ in the germline V gene. This CDR3 is 15 amino acids long. The CDR3 loop reads CASSPQVTTTDTQYF. CDR3 nucleotide sequence: TGCGCCAGCAGCCCCCAGGTAACCACCACAGATACGCAGTATTTT.

This clone turned up a few times. The rearrangement uses TRBV28 and TRBJ2-3, with D tentatively TRBD1 (5 bases). Germline V gives CDR1 MDHEN, CDR2 SYDVKM. V lost 5 bases, J lost 0 bases, and 9 bases lay in between. The CDR3 consists of 14 residues. CDR3 sequence (DNA): TGTGCCAGCAGTATGGGGCAGAGCACAGATACGCAGTATTTT. Translation: CASSMGQSTDTQYF.

The rearrangement joins TRBV7-9 to TRBJ2-2, with 8 bases aligning to TRBD1. Germline-derived CDR1 and CDR2 are SEHNR and FQNEAQ (reference sequence). The CDR3 runs 14 residues. J was trimmed by 7 bases and V by 5 bases; bases with no gene match: 6. CDR3 sequence: CASSLDREIGELFF. CDR3 sequence (DNA): TGTGCCAGCAGCCTGGACAGGGAAATCGGGGAGCTGTTTTTT.